This TCR beta chain was found in a study of T cells in localized non-small cell lung cancer. Libraries were prepared by immunoSEQ multiplex PCR; TCRdb keeps only in-frame clonotypes and omits some of them. In the table there are 45,000 to 70,000 clones, about nine tenths of which are singletons. The study's findings and limits: Adjacent lung exhibited a median of 57 among the 100 most abundant tumor clones. In uninvolved adjacent lung, T cell clonality reached its highest value, exceeding tumor. Longer overall survival accompanied higher blood T cell density.

The germline V gene has CDR1 LNHDA and CDR2 SQIVND (reference sequence). Trimming removed 4 bases at V and 8 bases at J, with 17 bases between. This CDR3 contains 14 residues. In regard to this clone: Antigen unknown.

The source material was peripheral blood, sampled before any cancer treatment. This chain joins TRBV19 and TRBJ1-2; no clear D. The source of this sequence is a woman aged 35 to 75 with stage I lung adenocarcinoma. CDR3 sequence (DNA): TGTGCCAGTAGTAATACAGCGAACTATGGCGGCTACACCTTC. This encodes CASSNTANYGGYTF.